The source of this T cell receptor beta chain is a study of blood T cell repertoires in COVID-19. On the study more broadly: The origin of the acute and convalescent COVID-19 samples was the United States, Italy and Spain. From T cells, B-cell-depleted T cells, or PBMCs came the material, which was cDNA or gDNA.

Authors' processing steps: Counts of nucleated cells, estimated from reference gene primer amplification, were obtained. The protocol was immunoSEQ multiplex PCR, while the TCRdb copy is restricted to in-frame clones and leaves out a portion. For V, J and clone size, that table is used; D and trimming come from the DNA. The profile shows approximately 50,000 clones, roughly 83% of them singletons. The CDR3 totals 17 residues. Germline CDR1 LNHDA, CDR2 SQIVND (reference sequence). Trimming left V 6 bases short and J 0 bases short, with 17 bases between. The receptor comes from a human donor in a cohort sampled during active COVID-19. Sequencing input: peripheral blood. The V and J genes are TRBV19 and TRBJ2-2, with D possibly being TRBD1 (5 bases). The CDR3 sequence is CASSPYRTGPNTGELFF. In DNA form, the CDR3 reads TGTGCCAGTAGCCCGTACAGAACAGGACCGAACACCGGGGAGCTGTTTTTT.